The 26 T cell receptor beta chains below come from one sample, sequenced in a study of blood T cell repertoires in COVID-19. Assay: immunoSEQ multiplex PCR; the TCRdb copy retains only in-frame clones and omits some. The repertoire holds about 220,000 clones, with roughly 85% as singletons. Source material: peripheral blood. Source of these receptors: a woman aged 70-85 years with COVID-19, enrolled during active disease.

This chain joins TRBV19 and TRBJ1-2; D remains ambiguous. V was trimmed by 1 base and J by 8 bases, leaving 20 bases between them. Germline assignment: CDR1 LNHDA and CDR2 SQIVND (reference sequence). This CDR3 has 16 residues. The CDR3 DNA is TGTGCCAGTAGTATAGGGGCCATCGTGACGGTTGGAGGCTACACCTTC. Its protein product is CASSIGAIVTVGGYTF. Full variable domain (outside the CDR3, taken from reference TRBV19 and TRBJ1-2): DGGITQSPKYLFRKEGQNVTLSCEQNLNHDAMYWYRQDPGQGLRLIYYSQIVNDFQKGDIAEGYSVSREKKESFPLTVTSAQKNPTAFYLCASSIGAIVTVGGYTFGSGTRLTVV.

V usage is TRBV27 and J usage is TRBJ1-1, with 7 bases matching TRBD1. Trimming removed 6 bases from V and 3 bases from J; junction bases left unmatched: 10. The CDR3 covers 15 residues. Per the germline V gene, CDR1 is MNHEY and CDR2 is SMNVEV (reference sequence). CDR3 loop: CASSYRQGVYTEAFF. CDR3 DNA: TGTGCCAGCAGCTACCGACAGGGAGTTTACACTGAAGCTTTCTTT.

The chain employs TRBV21-1 and TRBJ1-2. TRBV21-1 has pseudogene status. This CDR3 has 15 residues. CDR3 loop: CATIPNTGGNYGYTF. CDR3 bases: TGTGCCACAATCCCTAACACCGGGGGGAACTATGGCTACACCTTC.

This clone has a single count. The gene calls are TRBV9 and TRBJ2-5; 9 nucleotides align to TRBD1. V lost 1 base, J lost 4 bases, and 5 bases stayed unmatched. Germline loops: CDR1 SGDLS, CDR2 YYNGEE. CDR3 length: 15 residues. In DNA form, the CDR3 reads TGTGCCAGCAGCGTAACCGGGACAGGGTTAGAGACCCAGTACTTC. Translated: CASSVTGTGLETQYF.

This clone has just a few counts. This chain uses TRBV5-1 with TRBJ1-5; maybe TRBD1 (6 bases). Germline CDR1 is SGHRS and CDR2 is YFSETQ. The CDR3 length is 15 residues. V was clipped by 0 bases and J by 11 bases, with 18 bases between them. In nucleotides, the CDR3 is TGCGCCAGCAGCTTGGTCGGCAGGGGAGAGGGGGCCCAGCATTTT. It yields the protein CASSLVGRGEGAQHF. The variable domain in full, completed from reference TRBV5-1 and TRBJ1-5, reads KAGVTQTPRYLIKTRGQQVTLSCSPISGHRSVSWYQQTPGQGLQFLFEYFSETQRNKGNFPGRFSGRQFSNSRSEMNVSTLELGDSALYLCASSLVGRGEGAQHFGDGTRLSIL.

The chain employs TRBV27 and TRBJ1-2, with D perhaps TRBD1 (6 bases). V was trimmed by 3 bases and J by 4 bases, leaving 15 bases between them. There are 15 residues in the CDR3. Per the germline V gene, CDR1 is MNHEY and CDR2 is SMNVEV (reference sequence). CDR3 coding DNA: TGTGCCAGCAGTTTGACCCGGGACATTCCCTATGGCTACACCTTC. Translation gives CASSLTRDIPYGYTF.

The chain links TRBV6-5 to TRBJ2-1, with a possible D match to TRBD1 (5 bases). There are 15 residues in the CDR3. V was trimmed by 7 bases and J by 4 bases, leaving 17 bases between them. Germline V lookup: CDR1 MNHEY, CDR2 SVGAGI. The CDR3 sequence: CASTGSDTEYNEQFF. The CDR3 DNA sequence: TGTGCCAGCACTGGATCGGACACGGAATACAATGAGCAGTTCTTC.

The rearrangement uses TRBV18 and TRBJ1-2, with a tentative D call TRBD1 (5 bases). Germline values: CDR1 KGHSH, CDR2 LQKENI. The CDR3 is made up of 16 amino acids. V was clipped by 2 bases and J by 3 bases, with 16 bases between them. The CDR3 sequence is CASSPTTGPGDYGYTF. The CDR3 coding sequence is TGTGCCAGCTCACCAACTACAGGACCGGGAGACTATGGCTACACCTTC.

V and J are TRBV5-1 and TRBJ1-1; TRBD1 agrees at 7 bases. V lost 4 bases and J lost 2; bases outside the gene matches: 8. CDR1 and CDR2 (germline): SGHRS, YFSETQ. The CDR3 runs 15 residues. CDR3 sequence (DNA): TGCGCCAGCAGCGGGGAGCAGGGGGGAAACACTGAAGCTTTCTTT. Protein sequence: CASSGEQGGNTEAFF.

The V call is TRBV5-1, the J call TRBJ1-1; a possible D gene is TRBD1 (5 bases). CDR1 SGHRS and CDR2 YFSETQ come from the germline V gene. CDR3 length: 13 residues. V was pared by 5 bases and J by 4 bases, with 12 bases between. The CDR3 sequence: CASSWGGTTEAFF. CDR3 in DNA: TGCGCCAGCAGTTGGGGAGGGACCACTGAAGCTTTCTTT.

The V gene is TRBV18, the J gene TRBJ2-1; no clear D gene. This CDR3 contains 14 residues. Germline V lookup: CDR1 KGHSH, CDR2 LQKENI. V was cut by 3 bases and J by 6 bases, with 12 bases left in between. CDR3 coding DNA: TGTGCCAGCTCACCCCCATCAGCGCGCAATGAGCAGTTCTTC. Amino acid sequence: CASSPPSARNEQFF.

CDR3 protein: CASSLAQGPGQPQHF. DNA of the CDR3: TGTGCCAGCAGCTTAGCGCAGGGTCCCGGTCAGCCCCAGCATTTT. V gene TRBV7-2 combines with J gene TRBJ1-5, with D possibly matching TRBD1 (5 bases). CDR3 length: 15 amino acids. Germline V gives CDR1 SGHTA, CDR2 FQGNSA. V shed 0 bases and J shed 6 bases, with 12 bases lying between them.

V usage is TRBV7-2 and J usage is TRBJ2-7; D not certain. Per germline, CDR1 SGHTA and CDR2 FQGNSA. V was shortened by 2 bases and J by 3 bases, with 8 bases between the two germline ends. This CDR3 is built from 13 residues. CDR3 sequence: CASSLIPNYEQYF. The CDR3 nucleotides are TGTGCCAGCAGCTTAATCCCTAACTACGAGCAGTACTTC.

The genes are TRBV6-5 and TRBJ1-1; 8 bases agree with TRBD1. CDR1 is MNHEY, CDR2 SVGAGI, per germline. This CDR3 has 16 amino acids. J lost 0 bases, V lost 2 bases, and 5 bases had no gene match. In DNA, the CDR3 is TGTGCCAGCAGTTACACTTGGACAGGGCTGAACACTGAAGCTTTCTTT. Residues: CASSYTWTGLNTEAFF.

This clone was detected only a few times. J is TRBJ2-2 and V is TRBV7-2; D might be TRBD2 (6 bases). The CDR3 consists of 15 residues. From germline, CDR1 is SGHTA and CDR2 FQGNSA. V lost 2 bases and J 8 bases, leaving 15 bases between the germline ends. The CDR3 nucleotides are TGTGCCAGCAGCTTAAACCAGGGAGGAGGAGGGGAGCTGTTTTTT. It is translated as CASSLNQGGGGELFF.

This clone has just one count. This chain links TRBV5-1 with TRBJ1-6; a weak D match, TRBD1 (5 bases). The germline V gene has CDR1 SGHRS and CDR2 YFSETQ. This CDR3 region has 17 residues. Trimming took off 0 bases at V and 6 bases at J, with 16 bases between the two ends. DNA for the CDR3: TGCGCCAGCAGCTTGGGCCCGGACACGGCTGGTAATTCACCCCTCCACTTT. Its translation is CASSLGPDTAGNSPLHF. The variable domain in full, with the rest retrieved from reference TRBV5-1 and TRBJ1-6, is KAGVTQTPRYLIKTRGQQVTLSCSPISGHRSVSWYQQTPGQGLQFLFEYFSETQRNKGNFPGRFSGRQFSNSRSEMNVSTLELGDSALYLCASSLGPDTAGNSPLHFGNGTRLTVT.

The V gene is TRBV7-2, the J gene TRBJ1-2; 7 bases fit TRBD1. CDR1 and CDR2 (germline): SGHTA, FQGNSA. The length of the CDR3 is 15 residues. J was trimmed by 6 bases and V by 5 bases; bases with no gene match: 12. CDR3 bases: TGTGCCAGCAGCCCCCGACAGGGAGGAATTGATGGCTACACCTTC. Residues: CASSPRQGGIDGYTF.

V gene TRBV7-9 combines with J gene TRBJ2-7; 10 nucleotides match TRBD1. With 1 base clipped from V and 6 bases from J, the junction kept 3 bases outside the gene matches. This CDR3 comprises 14 residues. Germline lookup yields CDR1 SEHNR and CDR2 FQNEAQ (reference sequence). CDR3 protein: CASSLVGTGVEQYF. CDR3 nucleotides: TGTGCCAGCAGCTTAGTAGGGACAGGGGTCGAGCAGTACTTC.

The V call is TRBV19, the J call TRBJ1-4, with 7 bases matching TRBD1. The CDR3 has 14 amino acids. Per germline, CDR1 LNHDA and CDR2 SQIVND (reference sequence). Trimming cost V 6 bases and J 7 bases; bases outside gene matches: 8. This chain's CDR3 is CASSKDRVGEKLFF. The DNA for the CDR3 is TGTGCCAGTAGCAAAGACAGGGTGGGTGAAAAACTGTTTTTT.

The rearrangement links TRBV9 to TRBJ2-5; 11 positions agree with TRBD2. Trimming removed 0 bases from V and 5 bases from J; junction bases left unmatched: 3. CDR3 size: 15 residues. Germline assignment: CDR1 SGDLS and CDR2 YYNGEE. The DNA of the CDR3 is TGTGCCAGCAGCGTAGGACTAGCGGGGCGGGAGACCCAGTACTTC. Amino acids: CASSVGLAGRETQYF.

The chain links TRBV7-9 to TRBJ1-5, with 8 bases that match TRBD1. This CDR3 spans 14 amino acids. The germline CDR1 and CDR2 sequences are SEHNR and FQNEAQ (reference sequence). J lost 9 bases, V lost 5 bases, and 9 bases had no gene match. The CDR3 nucleotides read TGTGCCAGCAGCGCGGACAGGGCCTGGTCGCCCCAGCATTTT. It is translated as CASSADRAWSPQHF.

This chain connects TRBV7-9 to TRBJ2-2; no clear D. This CDR3 region has 16 residues. Per germline, CDR1 SEHNR and CDR2 FQNEAQ (reference sequence). V was shortened by 8 bases and J by 0 bases, with 16 bases between the two germline ends. This CDR3 reads CASPSGRFSNTGELFF. CDR3 nucleotides: TGTGCCAGCCCCTCCGGCAGGTTTTCGAACACCGGGGAGCTGTTTTTT.

This chain links TRBV19 with TRBJ2-3; tentative D call: TRBD2 (6 bases). Looked up from germline, CDR1 is LNHDA and CDR2 is SQIVND (reference sequence). The CDR3 covers 16 residues. V shed 5 bases and J shed 1 base, with 16 bases lying between them. CDR3 in DNA: TGTGCCAGTAGTGCCTTTACTAGCCTCGGCACAGATACGCAGTATTTT. Translating gives CASSAFTSLGTDTQYF.

The J gene is TRBJ2-7, the V gene TRBV6-6; tentatively, D is TRBD1 (6 bases). CDR3 length: 13 amino acids. Germline V gives CDR1 MNHNY, CDR2 SVGAGI (reference sequence). The germline V and J ends were trimmed by 6 bases and 1 base, with 10 bases remaining between them. CDR3 nucleotide sequence: TGTGCCAGCAGCCGTGACAGGTCCTACGAGCAGTACTTC. Protein sequence: CASSRDRSYEQYF.

The V call is TRBV4-1, the J call TRBJ1-2; no reliable D call. Trimming took off 0 bases at V and 8 bases at J, with 22 bases between the two ends. Germline lookup yields CDR1 MGHRA and CDR2 YSYEKL. This CDR3 spans 17 amino acids. CDR3 region: CASSQDVGFREAKGYTF. The DNA for the CDR3 is TGCGCCAGCAGCCAAGATGTGGGTTTCCGGGAGGCGAAGGGCTACACCTTC.

The chain has TRBV9 and TRBJ1-6; a possible D gene is TRBD1 (5 bases). From germline, CDR1 is SGDLS and CDR2 YYNGEE. The V end lost 0 bases, the J end lost 10 bases, and 17 bases lay between the germline ends. This CDR3 is built from 16 residues. CDR3 in amino acids: CASSVAPRAGGSPLHF. As DNA, the CDR3 is TGTGCCAGCAGCGTAGCGCCAAGGGCGGGGGGGTCACCCCTCCACTTT.